The rows below give T cell receptor beta chains drawn from one sample of a study of PD-1 blockade in classical Hodgkin lymphoma. Using immunoSEQ multiplex PCR, the repertoire was profiled, and TCRdb retains in-frame clones only, with some absent. Among tens of thousands of clones listed, 80% to 95% were seen once. The sequences come from CD4+ T cells from blood, collected before the fourth cycle of nivolumab. The receptors here all came from a human donor with classical Hodgkin lymphoma. Both conserved end residues are part of each CDR3. A D gene is named only where the DNA matches it firmly. Not every row has a clone size; where given, it reads once, few, many or a size class.

clone size | CDR3 length | D gene | J gene | V gene | CDR3 DNA | CDR3 protein
. | 14 | . | TRBJ2-2 | TRBV5-1 | TGCGCCAGCAGCCCGGATTGGGGGAACGGGGAGCTGTTTTTT | CASSPDWGNGELFF
. | 14 | . | TRBJ1-5 | TRBV7-2 | TGTGCCAGCAGCAGTAGGGGTGGCGGGCAGCCCCAGCATTTT | CASSSRGGGQPQHF
. | 13 | . | TRBJ1-1 | TRBV5-8 | TGTGCCAGCAGCTCCCTATACAACACTGAAGCTTTCTTT | CASSSLYNTEAFF
. | 14 | . | TRBJ2-5 | TRBV30 | TGTGCCTGGAGGGCAGGACCCGCCAGAGGGCCCCAGTACTTC | CAWRAGPARGPQYF
. | 15 | . | TRBJ1-2 | TRBV5-1 | TGCGCCAGCAGCTTGTATCGTCAGAATAACTATGGCTACACCTTC | CASSLYRQNNYGYTF
once | 17 | TRBD2 | TRBJ2-2 | TRBV11-2 | TGTGCCAGCAGCTTTCTCGCCGGGACTAGCGGGAGCGGGGAGCTGTTTTTT | CASSFLAGTSGSGELFF
once | 14 | . | TRBJ1-2 | TRBV5-1 | TGCGCCAGCAGCGACCCCGGACGGTCGGATGGCTACACCTTC | CASSDPGRSDGYTF
. | 14 | . | TRBJ1-5 | TRBV5-1 | TGCGCCAGCAGCTTGGCCCCTAAGGTTCAGCCCCAGCATTTT | CASSLAPKVQPQHF
. | 15 | TRBD1 | TRBJ1-2 | TRBV5-1 | TGCGCCAGCAGCTGGCGACAGGGGCCCAACTATGGCTACACCTTC | CASSWRQGPNYGYTF
. | 12 | . | TRBJ1-2 | TRBV29-1 | TGCAGCGCCGCGGGGTCGGACTATGGCTACACCTTC | CSAAGSDYGYTF
. | 16 | . | TRBJ1-5 | TRBV19 | TGTGCCAGCTCTCCGGGGGGAGGGCATGGCAATCAGCCCCAGCATTTT | CASSPGGGHGNQPQHF
. | 14 | . | TRBJ2-7 | TRBV5-1 | TGCGCCAGCAGCTTCACACAAAGGGGCTACGAGCAGTACTTC | CASSFTQRGYEQYF
once | 15 | . | TRBJ2-5 | TRBV9 | TGTGCCAGCGGATCCGAAGCGGCAGCGGGTGAGACCCAGTACTTC | CASGSEAAAGETQYF
. | 10 | . | TRBJ2-5 | TRBV29-1 | TGCAGCGTTGCCGAAGAGACCCAGTACTTC | CSVAEETQYF
. | 16 | . | TRBJ2-5 | TRBV28 | TGTGCCAGTAATAGCCTATTGGCCTGGTACCAAGAGACCCAGTACTTC | CASNSLLAWYQETQYF
. | 14 | . | TRBJ1-2 | TRBV19 | TGTGCCAGTAGTATTATTGGGACGGAGTATGGCTACACCTTC | CASSIIGTEYGYTF
. | 15 | . | TRBJ2-7 | TRBV6-5 | TGTGCCAGCAGTTCCGATAACAGCCTTTCCTACGAGCAGTACTTC | CASSSDNSLSYEQYF
. | 14 | . | TRBJ2-7 | TRBV25-1 | TGTGCCAGCAGTGGTGGGGCTCCCACCTACGAGCAGTACTTC | CASSGGAPTYEQYF
. | 15 | TRBD2 | TRBJ2-1 | TRBV5-1 | TGCGCCAGCAGCTTGGAACTAGCGGCCAACAATGAGCAGTTCTTC | CASSLELAANNEQFF
. | 16 | . | TRBJ2-2 | TRBV5-6 | TGTGCCAGCAGCTTGAAGGGGGTCGGTGACACCGGGGAGCTGTTTTTT | CASSLKGVGDTGELFF
. | 13 | TRBD1 | TRBJ2-1 | TRBV2 | TGTGCCAGCAGTCAGGACAGGGGAGGTGAGCAGTTCTTC | CASSQDRGGEQFF
. | 16 | . | TRBJ2-2 | TRBV6-4 | TGTGCCAGCAGCGAGGAAAGTACTAGAATCACCGGGGAGCTGTTTTTT | CASSEESTRITGELFF
few | 13 | . | TRBJ1-2 | TRBV29-1 | TGCAGCGTTTCAACAGTAGGAGACTATGGCTACACCTTC | CSVSTVGDYGYTF
. | 12 | . | TRBJ2-1 | TRBV7-9 | TGTGCCAGCAGCTTAAATGGGGTTGAGCAGTTCTTC | CASSLNGVEQFF
. | 15 | TRBD2 | TRBJ2-5 | TRBV28 | TGTGCCAGCAGTCCCCGACTAGCGGGAGGGGAGACCCAGTACTTC | CASSPRLAGGETQYF
. | 13 | TRBD1 | TRBJ1-1 | TRBV30 | TGTGCCTGGAGCCCTGACAGGGCTCGTGAAGCTTTCTTT | CAWSPDRAREAFF
. | 14 | . | TRBJ1-1 | TRBV9 | TGTGCCAGCAGCGCTGATATCCGGGACGGTGAAGCTTTCTTT | CASSADIRDGEAFF
. | 15 | TRBD1 | TRBJ2-7 | TRBV11-1 | TGTGCCAGCAGCTTAGTCGGACAGGGCTCCTACGAGCAGTACTTC | CASSLVGQGSYEQYF
. | 15 | . | TRBJ2-2 | TRBV11-3 | TGTGCCAGCAGCTTAGAGTCCGGGATCGCCGGGGAGCTGTTTTTT | CASSLESGIAGELFF
once | 17 | . | TRBJ1-5 | TRBV4-1 | TGCGCCAGCAGCCAAGGAACAGGGCCGGGCGGCAATCAGCCCCAGCATTTT | CASSQGTGPGGNQPQHF